This T cell receptor (beta chain) was observed in a study of cytomegalovirus exposure and HLA in healthy donors (dated by TCRdb to 2015 to 2018). General notes on the study: An earlier analysis of approximately 590 of the donors reported 250 to 300 Gb of sequence data and 117 million unique TCR beta sequences from about 179 million T cells. An early release that covered about 600 HLA-typed donors contained around 300 gigabases of sequencing data and 70 million to 100 million unique TCR sequences. Among the roughly 390 genotyped donors, around 81% belonged to the genetic ancestry cluster associated with self-reported Caucasian donors. The study aimed to test whether cataloging public T cell receptors could reveal signatures of past pathogen exposure. The study used immunosequencing to profile the T cell repertoires of under 700 subjects and linked those repertoires to cytomegalovirus serostatus. Besides the first cohort of 666 subjects, a separate validation cohort made up of roughly 120 different subjects was used. To predict cytomegalovirus infection status, the study combined high-throughput TCR immunosequencing, statistical association of individual TCRs with disease status, and machine learning. A later analysis re-analyzed previously published TCR beta repertoires from 500 to 700 donors and added high-resolution HLA genotyping to study TCR occurrence patterns. In the later analysis, no new phenotypic data were used to find candidate immune exposures; instead, reliance was placed on TCR beta sequences and their occurrence across donors. An earlier analysis of about 620 of the donors applied high-throughput TCR beta sequencing to assess whether each TCR beta V gene segment acted as functional or pseudogenic. Donor age, sex, ethnicity and CMV serostatus were compiled together with the repertoire data. Genome-wide SNP genotypes for about 65% of the roughly 670 donors were used in a later genetic analysis, which treated that subset as a discovery cohort. All discovery cohort repertoires had been generated on a single sequencing platform. HLA typing included class I and class II loci at four-digit resolution. Typing coverage varied by locus: roughly 629-640 donors for A, B, C, DRB1 and DQB1; about 520 for DQA1; about 590 for DPA1; fewer than 480 for DPB1. Four or five DR-DQ haplotypes were handled as single units for association and clustering, since linkage in the cohort was strong. Across 300 to 400 genotyped donors of the cohort, an average of about 220,000 unique TCR beta nucleotide sequences per donor were sequenced, and 15% to 20% of those sequences were non-productive.

The research as a whole found: Cytomegalovirus status was reported to be diagnosed by the classifier with high specificity and sensitivity in both the original and validation cohorts. Because counts were too low, under 20 rarely observed V segments, including chromosome 9 orphons, were left out of the earlier analysis of some 600 of the donors. According to a later genetic analysis, donors in an Asian-associated ancestry cluster had fewer N-insertions in productive TCRs than the roughly 660-donor mean. Because the 87-base-pair reads could not distinguish some IMGT-functional V segments, including TRBV6-2 and TRBV6-3, those segments were excluded. Sequencing depth was assumed to be roughly uniform across donors in the presence/absence analyses, though that assumption may not hold. Because HLA typing was unavailable for some donors at each locus, only the typed subset was used in association tests. A total of 150 to 200 TCR beta chains were listed by the study as associated with cytomegalovirus. A group of highly shared sequence variants was considered likely to be a technical artifact of the sequencing pipeline. Most CMV-associated TCR beta chains appeared to be HLA-restricted in a later analysis, and the HLA associations seemed to be driven largely by CMV exposure. According to a later analysis, parvovirus B19, influenza, CMV and Epstein-Barr virus appeared linked to several top co-occurrence clusters. Specific HLA alleles were associated with over 15,000 TCR beta sequences at a false discovery rate of 0.05 in a later analysis. Across donors, most TCR sequences were observed very rarely, whereas some public TCRs were present in many individuals. A later analysis found that HLA-associated TCR beta chains were more clonally expanded and had lower generation probabilities than equally common non-associated chains. A later genetic analysis associated a missense DCLRE1C variant with V-gene and J-gene trimming of TCR beta chains, and an independent cohort replicated the association. The cohort was sequenced for TCR beta chains only, and without alpha or paired-chain data the features that could be detected were limited. The authors suggested that the approach could potentially be extended to other disease states and immunological phenotypes. CMV serostatus was the only immune exposure information available for the cohort. Strong co-occurrence of HLA alleles, especially DR and DQ, made assigning TCR associations to individual alleles difficult. In a later analysis, the rate of TCR association differed among HLA loci, with DRB1 alleles having the most associated TCRs and HLA-C alleles having the fewest. A further reported finding was that TCR beta sequences accurately predicted the HLA-A and HLA-B alleles for most subjects in the first cohort. Linkage disequilibrium might explain the correlated functional status among segregating V segments, but an unknown experimental factor could not be excluded. Three of the identified cytomegalovirus-associated TCR beta chains were confirmed in vitro to be specific for cytomegalovirus antigens. An earlier analysis of approximately 570 of the donors showed that most TCR beta V segments appeared in productive rearrangements either about 87% or about 30% of the time, which broadly matched IMGT annotations.

To prepare the library, the immunoSEQ multiplex PCR assay was applied. For the multiplex PCR, a mixture combining 60 forward primers for TCR Vbeta segments and 13 reverse primers for TCR Jbeta segments was used. The CDR3 region of rearranged TCR beta genes was amplified from genomic DNA with a multiplex PCR assay. On the Illumina HiSeq System, the amplified TCR beta libraries were sequenced as 87-base-pair reads. The original methods were these. In a later analysis, about 80 million unique TCR beta chains were counted across the approximately 670 repertoires, and about 10 million of these chains were shared by at least two donors. Raw reads were error-corrected and collapsed into unique sequences by a nearest-neighbor algorithm in which closely related sequences were merged to remove PCR and sequencing errors. Alignment of CDR3 sequences to IMGT reference sequences was used to assign V, D and J gene segments. For a sequence to be retained, at least a six-nucleotide match to both a V gene segment and a J gene segment was required. A rearrangement was called productive if the CDR3 had no stop codons and remained in frame with V and J, and every other rearrangement was called non-productive. CDR3 was defined according to IMGT convention as the region running from the second conserved V-encoded cysteine to the conserved J-encoded phenylalanine. The earlier analysis of some 580 of the donors excluded any sequence lacking an unambiguous match to a single V gene segment. An earlier analysis of some 610 of the donors called V segments functional above 56.7% productive rearrangements and segregating when the between-donor standard deviation exceeded 5%. To diagnose cytomegalovirus status from the catalog of TCR beta chain sequences, a statistical classification framework was built. In a later analysis, TCR nucleotide sequences were compared against IMGT/GENE-DB human TR gene sequences so that V and J genes could be assigned. Using the TCRdist pipeline, a later analysis assigned CDR3 sequences along with most-parsimonious VDJ recombination scenarios. In a later analysis, every TCR beta chain was defined by the combination of its CDR3 amino acid sequence and its V-gene family, and reads without a unique V-gene family were dropped. As a way to deal with suspected cross-contamination and a sequencing artifact, a later analysis dropped 450 to 700 nucleotide sequences that were highly shared and had low generation probability. For each public chain, a later analysis derived a clonal expansion index from normalized ranks of inferred template counts within each repertoire. A later analysis computed generation probabilities with a VDJ recombination model fitted to out-of-frame rearrangements, and checked the results against IGoR. In a later analysis, TCR-TCR, TCR-HLA and TCR-CMV co-occurrence was scored with hypergeometric tests, and a repertoire-size bias correction was applied to TCR pairs. In a later analysis, false discovery rates were estimated by permuting HLA or CMV assignments 20 times. A later analysis grouped co-occurring TCRs with DBSCAN, adding TCRdist sequence similarity when clustering within HLA-allele-positive subsets. Repertoires with fewer than 30,000 or more than 120,000 public chains, plus five repertoires with anomalous nucleotide sharing, were excluded from co-occurrence clustering. The source is immuneACCESS, and TCRdb retained only in-frame sequences with V and J called. Part of the clones is not carried over; for the studies checked, unresolved V genes explain less than half of this, and the remainder is unexplained. Clonal size and the V and J genes are those of that table, whereas D and trimming came from the DNA. In all, the sample holds 100,000 or so clones, and approximately 84% of those were seen once. Under 2.5% of the sample is in the top ten clones.

The germline V end is reduced by 6 bases and the J end by 4 bases; junction bases left unmatched: 8. The CDR3 covers 15 residues, taking in both the cysteine and the phenylalanine. Only the CDR3 region is kept as DNA, spanning 45 bases read in frame from base 1. CDR1 and CDR2, looked up from the germline V gene, are MNHEY and SVGAGI. In total, 600 or so healthy bone marrow donors made up the cohort. At the time of sampling, all cohort members were nominally healthy, though unrecorded immune exposures were likely present. The donor tested CMV seronegative, placing the donor among the approximately 360 seronegative members of the cohort. A peripheral blood sample was collected from each donor, and TCR beta sequencing was performed on peripheral blood mononuclear cells. The Qiagen DNeasy Blood Extraction Kit was used to extract genomic DNA from the blood cell samples. Concerning this clone: The specificity of this receptor is unknown. No much larger clone is present one base from it, and per-base qualities are unavailable.

The chain is assembled from TRBV6-5 and TRBJ1-2; 10 nucleotides in the junction match TRBD1. This clonotype was sampled from a man aged 18 to 29 in good health and CMV-seronegative. The specimen sequenced was PBMCs. For the CDR3, the sequence is CASRLRQGAPYGYTF. Here is the DNA: TGTGCCAGCAGGCTGAGACAGGGGGCTCCCTATGGCTACACCTTC.